One T cell receptor beta chain is described in this entry. From germline, CDR1 is MNHEY and CDR2 SVGEGT. V shed 2 bases and J 2 bases; nucleotides not matched to a gene: 4. The CDR3 covers 15 residues. TCR beta libraries were built with iRepertoire HTBI primers and Arm-PCR of CDR3 regions. Using its own MiXCR run on the multiplex PCR reads, TCRdb lists one record per CDR3 protein. The sample has 400,000 to 500,000 distinct CDR3 sequences, roughly 15% seen once. The data were obtained in a study of regulatory T cells in long-lasting Graves disease. Noted time point: newly diagnosed GD, antithyroid drugs for less than 3 months. After RNA was extracted from PBMCs, the TCR library was made from it. The data were also submitted as part of a second study, on T cells in Graves' hyperthyroidism and ophthalmopathy. That source notes: A set of HTBI primers served as the primers for a first-round RT-PCR of the TCR CDR3.

This specimen consisted of peripheral blood mononuclear cells (PBMCs), obtained at new diagnosis, from a patient treated with antithyroid drugs. The V and J genes are TRBV6-2 or TRBV6-3 and TRBJ2-3; TRBD2 matches at 7 bases. This TCR derives from a woman in her forties or fifties with Graves disease. The CDR3 loop is CASSYVGGDTDTQYF. The CDR3 coding sequence is TGTGCCAGCAGTTACGTGGGGGGGGACACAGATACGCAGTATTTT.